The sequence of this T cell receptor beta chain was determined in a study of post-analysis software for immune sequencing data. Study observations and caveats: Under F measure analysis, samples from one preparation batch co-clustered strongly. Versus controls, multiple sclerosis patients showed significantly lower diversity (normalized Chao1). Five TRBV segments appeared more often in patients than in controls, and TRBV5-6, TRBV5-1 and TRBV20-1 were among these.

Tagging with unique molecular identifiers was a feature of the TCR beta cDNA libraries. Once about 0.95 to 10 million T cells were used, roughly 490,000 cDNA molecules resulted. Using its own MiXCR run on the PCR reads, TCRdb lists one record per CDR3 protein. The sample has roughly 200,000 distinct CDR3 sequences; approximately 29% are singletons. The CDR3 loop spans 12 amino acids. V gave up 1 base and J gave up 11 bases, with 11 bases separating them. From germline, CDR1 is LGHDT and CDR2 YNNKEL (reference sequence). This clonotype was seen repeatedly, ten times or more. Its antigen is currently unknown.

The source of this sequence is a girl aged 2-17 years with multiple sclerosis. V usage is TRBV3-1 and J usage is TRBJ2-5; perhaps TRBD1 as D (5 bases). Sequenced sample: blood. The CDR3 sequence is CASSQVGAEQYF. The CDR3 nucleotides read TGTGCCAGCAGCCAAGTTGGGGCAGAGCAGTACTTC.